These T cell receptor beta chains were read from a single sample in a study. TCRdb redid the calling of the 5' RACE reads with MiXCR, one entry per CDR3 protein. The profile shows approximately 31,000 distinct CDR3 sequences, approximately 24% of them singletons. The specimen was naive CD4+ T cells sorted from a lymph node. The receptor source for this set is a female donor with breast cancer. Each CDR3 is given with its conserved first and last residue. D genes are given only for firm matches. A clone size is listed for some rows: how often the clone was seen (once, few, many), or a class if it is expanded.

>15|TRBJ2-2|-|medium-sized|TRBV10-3
CAISDTGRNTGELFF
TGTGCCATCAGTGATACGGGGAGGAACACCGGGGAGCTGTTTTTT
>15|TRBJ2-6|-|-|TRBV9
CASSTRGGGANVLTF
TGTGCCAGCAGCACCCGTGGGGGGGGGGCCAACGTCCTGACTTTC
>16|TRBJ1-2|TRBD1|few|TRBV7-9
CASSLANPAGGYGYTF
TGTGCCAGCAGCTTAGCGAACCCCGCAGGGGGGTATGGCTACACCTTC
>14|TRBJ2-1|TRBD2|-|TRBV20-1
CSARLAGSYNGQFF
TGCAGTGCTAGGCTAGCGGGCTCCTACAATGGGCAGTTCTTC
>12|TRBJ1-1|-|few|TRBV20-1
CSAREGSTEAFF
TGCAGTGCTAGAGAGGGGAGCACTGAAGCTTTCTTT
>14|TRBJ2-3|-|many|TRBV13
CASSLGASTDTQYF
TGTGCCAGCAGCTTAGGAGCTAGCACAGATACGCAGTATTTT
>14|TRBJ1-5|TRBD1|once|TRBV20-1
CSALDREGNQPQQF
TGCAGTGCCCTGGACAGGGAGGGCAATCAGCCCCAGCAGTTT
>13|TRBJ2-5|-|-|TRBV28
CASSLGVPETQYF
TGTGCCAGCAGTTTAGGGGTCCCAGAGACCCAGTACTTC
>15|TRBJ2-1|TRBD1|-|TRBV7-2
CASSRIRNRGNEQFF
TGTGCCAGCAGCCGTATTCGAAACAGGGGCAATGAGCAGTTCTTC
>14|TRBJ1-2|TRBD1|few|TRBV9
CASSPGQGAAGYTF
TGTGCCAGCAGCCCGGGACAGGGGGCCGCTGGCTACACCTTC
>14|TRBJ2-7|TRBD1|-|TRBV5-5
CASSFQGESYEQYF
TGTGCCAGCAGCTTTCAGGGGGAGTCCTACGAGCAGTACTTC
>16|TRBJ2-5|TRBD2|-|TRBV12-3/TRBV12-4
CASSSRTTSGDETQYF
TGTGCCAGCAGTTCACGTACGACTAGCGGGGATGAGACCCAGTACTTC
>14|TRBJ2-3|-|few|TRBV9
CASSVGSSTDTQYF
TGTGCCAGCAGCGTAGGGTCAAGCACAGATACGCAGTATTTT
>14|TRBJ1-6|TRBD1|many|TRBV5-1
CASSPRTGITPLHF
TGCGCCAGCAGCCCCCGGACAGGTATCACACCCCTCCACTTT
>18|TRBJ2-1|-|few|TRBV5-6
CASSLPNHPGLAYNEQFF
TGTGCCAGCAGCCTCCCCAATCATCCGGGACTCGCCTACAATGAGCAGTTCTTC
>14|TRBJ1-2|-|few|TRBV19
CASTKDGRDYGYTF
TGTGCCAGTACCAAGGACGGGAGAGACTATGGCTACACCTTC
>12|TRBJ2-7|-|medium-sized|TRBV5-1
CASSQDSYEQYF
TGCGCCAGCAGCCAAGACTCCTACGAGCAGTACTTC
>13|TRBJ2-7|-|-|TRBV20-1
CSARGEGTYEQYF
TGCAGTGCTAGAGGGGAAGGGACCTACGAGCAGTACTTC
>13|TRBJ2-3|-|few|TRBV7-9
CASSLAGGDTQYF
TGTGCCAGCAGCTTAGCGGGAGGAGATACGCAGTATTTT
>13|TRBJ2-1|-|medium-sized|TRBV20-1
CSARRTLDNEQFF
TGCAGTGCTAGAAGGACTCTCGACAATGAGCAGTTCTTC
>13|TRBJ2-1|-|many|TRBV29-1
CSEKEVAYNEQFF
TGCAGCGAAAAGGAGGTAGCTTACAATGAGCAGTTCTTC
>13|TRBJ1-5|-|few|TRBV12-3/TRBV12-4
CASSLAEGQPQHF
TGTGCCAGCAGTTTAGCGGAGGGTCAGCCCCAGCATTTT
>12|TRBJ2-3|-|few|TRBV25-1
CASSQYSGTQYF
TGTGCCAGCAGCCAATACAGCGGCACGCAGTATTTT
>12|TRBJ1-2|-|-|TRBV18
CASSSVDYGYTF
TGTGCCAGCTCTTCAGTCGATTATGGCTACACCTTC
>14|TRBJ2-6|-|-|TRBV20-1
CSAPRDSGANVLTF
TGCAGTGCACCTCGGGACTCTGGGGCCAACGTCCTGACTTTC
>15|TRBJ2-7|TRBD1|-|TRBV4-2
CASSPQGVSSYEQYF
TGTGCCAGCAGCCCCCAGGGGGTGAGCTCCTACGAGCAGTACTTC
>15|TRBJ1-5|-|many|TRBV7-6
CASSLDEGGGQPQHF
TGTGCCAGCAGCTTAGATGAGGGCGGAGGTCAGCCCCAGCATTTT
>14|TRBJ1-1|-|few|TRBV5-1
CASSLRGGFTEAFF
TGCGCCAGCAGCTTAAGAGGAGGGTTCACTGAAGCTTTCTTT
>12|TRBJ1-2|-|-|TRBV6-5
CASKGTIYGYTF
TGTGCCAGCAAAGGGACAATCTATGGCTACACCTTC
>15|TRBJ1-6|TRBD1|few|TRBV7-2
CASSPQGAAHSPLHF
TGTGCCAGCAGCCCCCAGGGGGCGGCACATTCACCCCTCCACTTT
>14|TRBJ2-2|-|-|TRBV18
CASTRLAGDGELFF
TGTGCCAGCACGAGGCTGGCTGGAGACGGGGAGCTGTTTTTT
>12|TRBJ2-7|TRBD1|many|TRBV25-1
CASRGQTYEQYF
TGTGCCAGCAGGGGACAGACCTACGAGCAGTACTTC
>12|TRBJ2-5|-|many|TRBV4-1
CASKGVQETQYF
TGCGCCAGCAAGGGAGTCCAAGAGACCCAGTACTTC
>17|TRBJ2-1|-|few|TRBV6-1
CASSELIGQGLYGEQFF
TGTGCCAGCAGTGAATTAATTGGGCAGGGCCTATACGGGGAGCAGTTCTTC
>16|TRBJ2-3|-|few|TRBV4-2
CASSVGGTSPTDTQYF
TGTGCCAGCAGCGTCGGAGGCACTAGTCCTACAGATACGCAGTATTTT
>11|TRBJ1-1|-|many|TRBV14
CASSQLSQAFF
TGTGCCAGCAGCCAACTTTCCCAAGCTTTCTTT
>13|TRBJ2-7|-|-|TRBV9
CASSVGMMDEQYF
TGTGCCAGCAGCGTAGGCATGATGGACGAGCAGTACTTC
>11|TRBJ2-4|-|many|TRBV6-2/TRBV6-3
CASSPKNIQYF
TGTGCCAGCAGTCCCAAAAACATTCAGTACTTC
>15|TRBJ1-5|-|few|TRBV18
CASSHPQWSNQPQHF
TGTGCCAGCTCACACCCCCAGTGGAGCAATCAGCCCCAGCATTTT
>15|TRBJ2-1|-|-|TRBV7-2
CASSRDRGAYNEQFF
TGTGCCAGCAGCCGCGACCGGGGTGCTTACAATGAGCAGTTCTTC
>15|TRBJ1-6|-|many|TRBV6-5
CASGDRQGDGSPLHF
TGTGCCAGCGGGGATCGGCAGGGTGATGGGTCACCCCTCCACTTT
>14|TRBJ1-5|-|few|TRBV28
CASSLVLANQPQHF
TGTGCCAGCAGTTTAGTCCTGGCGAATCAGCCCCAGCATTTT
>14|TRBJ1-3|-|many|TRBV5-1
CASSLDLSGNTIYF
TGCGCCAGCAGCTTGGACCTCTCTGGAAACACCATATATTTT
>14|TRBJ1-1|TRBD1|few|TRBV7-8
CASSLAEQGVGAFF
TGTGCCAGCAGCTTAGCCGAGCAGGGGGTTGGAGCTTTCTTT